This TCR beta chain was identified during a study of T-cell memory formation after mild COVID-19. Whole-study context: There were largely donor-specific TCR clusters. Findings of the study overall: Most CD4+ clones that shrank were in CM and EM, while CD8+ ones turned up in EMRA. Day 15 to 85 contracting clones showed balanced CD4/CD8; day 15 to 37 expanders favored CD4+.

cDNA libraries for TCR alpha and TCR beta, carrying sample barcodes and UMIs, came from 5'RACE with constant-segment primers. TCRdb fed the 5' RACE reads into MiXCR, producing one record per CDR3 protein. Among about 600,000 distinct CDR3 sequences listed, about 20% were seen once. This clonotype was seen a handful of times. The antigen is not known. The CDR3 has 15 amino acids. In germline, CDR1 is MNHEY, CDR2 SVGAGI. J lost 3 bases, V lost 2 bases, and 2 bases had no gene match. This receptor was taken from an adult woman who had mild COVID-19 (a few samples of this study predate the infection). Cell type and time point are not known. Input material: PBMCs or a T cell subset sorted from them (not recorded which). This rearrangement joins TRBV6-5 to TRBJ2-3, with 10 bases aligning to TRBD2. CDR3 sequence reads: CASSYERGGTDTQYF. The CDR3 region has the DNA TGTGCCAGCAGTTACGAGCGGGGGGGGACAGATACGCAGTATTTT.